The clone carrying this T cell receptor beta chain was counted many times. Uncontrolled infection, other autoimmune disease, pregnancy or lactation led to exclusion. The sample belongs to a study of T cells in Graves' hyperthyroidism and ophthalmopathy. Amplification of TCR beta CDR3 regions was performed using RNA transcripts as template. First-round RT-PCR targeting the TCR CDR3 was performed with the HTBI primer set. One entry per CDR3 protein results from TCRdb running MiXCR on the multiplex PCR reads. Of about 530,000 distinct CDR3 sequences listed, 15% to 20% were seen once; the top ten hold 15% to 20%. Germline V gene data show CDR1 as MDHEN and CDR2 as SYDVKM. The CDR3 covers 15 residues. Trimming stripped 8 bases from V and 8 bases from J, with 24 bases between.

The specimen sequenced was blood. The sequence derives from a woman aged 18-29 years with Graves' ophthalmopathy. The J gene is TRBJ1-2, the V gene TRBV28; D is possibly TRBD1 (5 bases). CDR3 sequence reads: CASSSGGTGFRGYTF. CDR3 sequence (DNA): TGTGCCAGCTCCTCCGGGGGGACTGGTTTTAGAGGCTACACCTTC.